The clone carrying this T cell receptor (beta chain) was detected only once. The V end was cut by 5 bases, the J end by 2 bases, with 15 bases between. The CDR3 length is 15 residues. Looked up from germline, CDR1 is SGHAT and CDR2 is FQDESV (reference sequence). These data are taken from a study of technical replicates of blood from a few donors. Only in-frame clones appear in the TCRdb table, and some are missing; sequencing was by immunoSEQ multiplex PCR. The sample records just over 15,000 clones, 80% to 90% being singletons. The TCR was taken from a human donor in good health. What was sequenced was PBMCs. The chain has TRBV11-1 and TRBJ2-5; perhaps TRBD1 as D (6 bases). CDR3 nucleotides: TGTGCCAGCAGCGGGACCGGGACACCTCAAGAGACCCAGTACTTC. Protein product: CASSGTGTPQETQYF.